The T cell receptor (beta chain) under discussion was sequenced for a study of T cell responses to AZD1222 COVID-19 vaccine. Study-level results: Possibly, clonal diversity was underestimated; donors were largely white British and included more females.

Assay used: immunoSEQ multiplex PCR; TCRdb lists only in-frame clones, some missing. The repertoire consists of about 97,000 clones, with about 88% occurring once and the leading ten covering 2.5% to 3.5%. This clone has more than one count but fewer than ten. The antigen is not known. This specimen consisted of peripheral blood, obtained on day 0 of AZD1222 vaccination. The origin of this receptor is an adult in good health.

CDR3 sequence: CASSIPGAPNYEQYF. The CDR3 DNA reads TGTGCCAGCAGCATCCCCGGGGCTCCGAACTACGAGCAGTACTTC. The chain combines TRBV5-8 with TRBJ2-7, with D perhaps matching TRBD1 or TRBD2 (5 bases each). Trimming took off 4 bases at V and 3 bases at J, with 17 bases between the two ends. Germline values: CDR1 SGHTS, CDR2 YDEGEE. CDR3 length equals 15 residues.